The rows below give T cell receptor beta chains drawn from one sample of a study of monozygotic twins with inflammatory bowel disease. TCRdb re-called the 5' RACE reads; one entry per CDR3 protein, DNA not given. This sample's table has over 350,000 distinct CDR3 sequences. Material: blood. All receptors derive from a human donor with ulcerative colitis or Crohn's disease, or a healthy co-twin of an affected twin (not recorded which). Each CDR3 is given with its conserved first and last residue.

v_gene	j_gene	CDR3aa
TRBV15	TRBJ2-7	CATSLDTLSYEQYF
TRBV5-5	TRBJ2-7	CASSLQGAYEQYF
TRBV4-2	TRBJ1-6	CASSPDFSYNSPLHF
TRBV5-4	TRBJ2-1	CASSWRGGREQFF
TRBV5-1	TRBJ1-2	CASSLAGGVRSSGCTF
TRBV7-2	TRBJ2-3	CASSLALLAGVADTQYF
TRBV29-1	TRBJ2-7	CSVVVVGAPNYEQYF
TRBV6-2/TRBV6-3	TRBJ2-1	CASSRGNWNEQFF
TRBV3-1	TRBJ2-1	CASSQDWGLPQFF
TRBV6-1	TRBJ2-7	CASSGGPGPAIRSYEQYF
TRBV30	TRBJ2-3	CAWSVTQSSTDTQYF
TRBV5-1	TRBJ1-5	CASSTKDRVLNQPQHF
TRBV4-1	TRBJ2-2	CASSQVIRRETNTGELFF
TRBV6-2/TRBV6-3	TRBJ2-2	CASRVGTISNTGELFF
TRBV12-3/TRBV12-4	TRBJ2-7	CASSLGGHQLPYEQYF
TRBV27	TRBJ2-3	CASTPRGYSTDTQYF
TRBV19	TRBJ2-1	CASSTSGGLYNEQFF
TRBV6-5	TRBJ2-2	CASSYSHGVGAGELFF
TRBV18	TRBJ1-4	CASSPPPRNEKLFF
TRBV7-9	TRBJ2-5	CASSRGPLTAFEGTQYF
TRBV9	TRBJ1-4	CASSPAHGLTNEKLFF
TRBV20-1	TRBJ2-1	CSARVPSGANEQFF
TRBV5-1	TRBJ1-1	CASSLETAQSTEAFF
TRBV7-9	TRBJ1-2	CASSSQGRGYTF
TRBV5-1	TRBJ1-3	CASSLEPLSGNTIYF
TRBV5-1	TRBJ2-1	CASSLAQGEPDEQFF
TRBV5-4	TRBJ2-7	CASSLSGASYEQYF
TRBV19	TRBJ2-3	CASSIGGLAGGLPTDTQYF
TRBV7-2	TRBJ2-5	CASSLHRDGALSQYF
TRBV29-1	TRBJ1-1	CSATPNTEAFF
TRBV7-3	TRBJ1-3	CASSASGTPGNTIYF
TRBV10-3	TRBJ1-6	CAISEFGTDRFPLHF
TRBV24-1	TRBJ2-5	CATSDTTGAGETQYF
TRBV19	TRBJ2-1	CASTSMEVYNEQFF